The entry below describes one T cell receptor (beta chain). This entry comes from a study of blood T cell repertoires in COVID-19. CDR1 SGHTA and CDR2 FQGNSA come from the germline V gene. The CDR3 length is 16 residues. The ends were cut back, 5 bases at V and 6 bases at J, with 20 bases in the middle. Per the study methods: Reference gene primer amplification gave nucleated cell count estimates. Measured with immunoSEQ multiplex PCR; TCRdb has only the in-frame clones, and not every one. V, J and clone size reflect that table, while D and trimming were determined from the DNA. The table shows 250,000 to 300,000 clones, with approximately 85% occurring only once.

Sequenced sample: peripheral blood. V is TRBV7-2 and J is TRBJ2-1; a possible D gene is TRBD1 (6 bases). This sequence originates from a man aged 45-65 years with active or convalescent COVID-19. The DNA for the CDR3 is TGTGCCAGCAGCGTCCTCGGGACACTCCCCAGCAATGAGCAGTTCTTC. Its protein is CASSVLGTLPSNEQFF.